The source of this T cell receptor (beta chain) is a study of T cell responses to AZD1222 COVID-19 vaccine. Overall study context: Doses given second, at about 4 or about 12 weeks, were pooled. General observations from the study: Researchers report vaccine-associated CD4 TCRs spanning spike, with dominance at 160-218 and 743-854. It was only 6 or 7 AZD1222 recipients who were seropositive at baseline.

In germline, CDR1 is MDHEN, CDR2 SYDVKM. V lost 4 bases and J 0 bases, leaving 16 bases between the germline ends. This CDR3 region has 16 residues. In this sample, this clone turned up a few times. Its antigen remains unidentified. Libraries were prepared by immunoSEQ multiplex PCR; TCRdb keeps only in-frame clonotypes and omits some of them. Here the sample spans about 99,000 clones, just over 90% being singletons. This material consisted of peripheral blood, taken on day 0 of AZD1222 vaccination. This chain links TRBV28 with TRBJ2-7, with TRBD2 as a possible D gene (6 bases). The receptor was derived from an adult in good health. The chain's CDR3 is CASSSQSGLFSYEQYF. The CDR3, as DNA: TGTGCCAGCAGTTCACAATCGGGACTCTTCTCCTACGAGCAGTACTTC.